These 30 T cell receptor beta chains share one sample of origin, sequenced in a study of CXCR3-negative and CXCR3-positive naive CD8 T cells. Study-level results: CXCR3-negative naive cells had less hydrophobic TRB CDR3s than did CXCR3-positive naive cells.

In preparing the TRB cDNA libraries, 5' RACE with UMI labels was used. TCRdb reprocessed the 5' RACE reads and reports one entry per CDR3 protein, with no DNA. This table lists roughly 130,000 distinct CDR3 sequences. For these receptors, no antigen is known. Source material: naive CXCR3+ CD8+ T cells from blood. The subset here: CD45RO-CCR7+CD27+CD95- naive CD8+ T cells expressing CXCR3 (TNR3+). The receptors were sampled from a human donor in good health. Some clones in this sample may be carry-over from other donors' samples.

The chain has TRBV12-3 or TRBV12-4 and TRBJ2-3. The CDR3 consists of 12 residues. CDR3 sequence: CASRASTDTQYF.

The V and J genes are TRBV21-1 and TRBJ2-1; TCRdb returns TRBD2, unconfirmable since there is no DNA. TRBV21-1 is a listed pseudogene. The CDR3 has 15 residues. CDR3 in amino acids: CASSSSGGLYNEQFF.

The J gene is TRBJ2-1, the V gene TRBV12-5. The V gene's germline CDR1 is LGHNT and CDR2 FRNRAP. The CDR3 is made up of 15 amino acids. CDR3 protein: CASGLVLAAYNEQFF.

The J gene is TRBJ1-2, the V gene TRBV10-3; TCRdb's D gene call, TRBD1, goes unchecked for lack of DNA. The CDR3 length is 14 residues. Germline lookup yields CDR1 ENHRY and CDR2 SYGVKD. CDR3 loop: CAILGDGANYGYTF.

The V and J genes are TRBV5-1 and TRBJ1-1; checking the TCRdb D call of TRBD1 is not possible without DNA. The germline V gene has CDR1 SGHRS and CDR2 YFSETQ. CDR3 length: 17 residues. The CDR3 sequence is CASSFRPGAVEDTEAFF.

V usage is TRBV4-2 and J usage is TRBJ2-5; TCRdb's assignment of TRBD2 cannot be checked, as there is no DNA. Looked up from germline, CDR1 is LGHNA and CDR2 is YNFKEQ. The length of the CDR3 is 16 residues. This CDR3 is CASSQEPSGFQETQYF.

V usage is TRBV29-1 and J usage is TRBJ2-1; TCRdb designates TRBD1, a call that cannot be tested without DNA. Germline CDR1 reads SQVTM; CDR2 reads ANQGSEA. The CDR3 extends over 11 amino acids. The CDR3 sequence is CSASRGNEQFF.

This chain links TRBV10-3 with TRBJ2-3; the D call from TCRdb, TRBD2, cannot be confirmed without DNA. Per germline, CDR1 ENHRY and CDR2 SYGVKD. The CDR3 has 14 residues. Here the CDR3 reads CAISEAGGGDTQYF.

The rearrangement uses TRBV9 and TRBJ2-7; TCRdb gives TRBD1 as the D gene, but with no DNA this cannot be confirmed. Germline V CDR1 and CDR2: SGDLS, YYNGEE. CDR3 length equals 12 residues. The CDR3 loop is CASSVEGGEQYF.

The J gene is TRBJ2-7, the V gene TRBV29-1; TCRdb's D call, TRBD1, is unchecked because there is no DNA. The germline gives CDR1 SQVTM, CDR2 ANQGSEA. This CDR3 contains 14 residues. This chain's CDR3 is CSVEDLDRGYEQYF.

The J gene is TRBJ2-1, the V gene TRBV7-2. Germline V gene data show CDR1 as SGHTA and CDR2 as FQGNSA. The CDR3 extends over 16 amino acids. The CDR3 protein is CASSLRTPSSYNEQFF.

V gene TRBV2 combines with J gene TRBJ2-5; TCRdb's D call of TRBD2 is untestable without DNA. The CDR3 is 15 residues long. From germline, CDR1 is SNHLY and CDR2 FYNNEI. The chain's CDR3 is CASPAGGQVIETQYF.

The chain carries TRBV30 and TRBJ1-5; absent DNA, TCRdb's TRBD1 call cannot be checked. CDR1 GTSNPN and CDR2 SVGIG come from the germline V gene (reference sequence). CDR3 length: 13 residues. CDR3 sequence: CAWGTDSNQPQHF.

The chain joins TRBV29-1 to TRBJ2-5; TCRdb's D call of TRBD2 is untestable without DNA. From germline, CDR1 is SQVTM and CDR2 ANQGSEA. This CDR3 is 13 amino acids long. The CDR3 here is CSFGRAGTKTQYF. The variable domain in full, with the rest retrieved from reference TRBV29-1 and TRBJ2-5, is SAVISQKPSRDICQRGTSLTIQCQVDSQVTMMFWYRQQPGQSLTLIATANQGSEATYESGFVIDKFPISRPNLTFSTLTVSNMSPEDSSIYLCSFGRAGTKTQYFGPGTRLLVL.

The chain links TRBV27 to TRBJ2-7. CDR3 length equals 14 residues. From germline, CDR1 is MNHEY and CDR2 SMNVEV (reference sequence). The CDR3 protein is CASSWAGGTYEQYF.

The chain links TRBV15 to TRBJ2-5; absent DNA, TCRdb's TRBD2 call cannot be checked. The germline V gene has CDR1 LNHNV and CDR2 YYDKDF (reference sequence). The CDR3 is 15 amino acids. CDR3 loop: CATSTAFSGTGTQYF. Complete variable domain (other parts from reference TRBV15 and TRBJ2-5): DAMVIQNPRYQVTQFGKPVTLSCSQTLNHNVMYWYQQKSSQAPKLLFHYYDKDFNNEADTPDNFQSRRPNTSFCFLDIRSPGLGDTAMYLCATSTAFSGTGTQYFGPGTRLLVL.

This sequence joins TRBV28 and TRBJ1-2; TCRdb indicates TRBD1, and absent DNA this call remains unverified. Germline CDR1 and CDR2: MDHEN and SYDVKM. This CDR3 region has 15 residues. CDR3: CASSLPTEGVLGYTF.

The CDR3 reads CSAEGLSGANVLTF. The gene calls are TRBV29-1 and TRBJ2-6; TCRdb indicates TRBD2, and absent DNA this call remains unverified. CDR1 SQVTM and CDR2 ANQGSEA come from the germline V gene. The CDR3 length is 14 residues.

The chain joins TRBV15 to TRBJ1-1. This CDR3 has 14 residues. CDR1 is LNHNV, CDR2 YYDKDF, per germline (reference sequence). CDR3 amino acids: CATSRVSGTLEAFF.

The chain recombines TRBV29-1 with TRBJ2-7; TCRdb picks TRBD1, but there is no DNA to check that call. The CDR3 sequence is 15 residues long. The germline V gene encodes CDR1 SQVTM and CDR2 ANQGSEA. The CDR3 loop reads CSVEFGADAPYEQYF.

The chain joins TRBV6-2 or TRBV6-3 to TRBJ1-2; TCRdb's assignment of TRBD1 cannot be checked, as there is no DNA. CDR3 size: 14 residues. Looked up from germline, CDR1 is MNHEY and CDR2 is SVGEGT. This CDR3 reads CASSYGGAGDGYTF.

The chain links TRBV16 to TRBJ2-7; TCRdb lists TRBD1, though no DNA is available to test this call. The CDR3 has 15 amino acids. Germline loops: CDR1 KGHSY, CDR2 FQNENV. The CDR3 here is CASSQSGQGGNEQYF.

Here the CDR3 reads CASSVPTGDYGYTF. The chain employs TRBV19 and TRBJ1-2; no DNA is available, so the TRBD1 call from TCRdb remains unchecked. Germline V gene data show CDR1 as LNHDA and CDR2 as SQIVND (reference sequence). The CDR3 loop spans 14 amino acids.

This chain links TRBV20-1 with TRBJ2-7. The V gene's germline CDR1 is DFQATT and CDR2 SNEGSKA (reference sequence). The CDR3 consists of 13 residues. This chain's CDR3 is CSATDGFSYEQYF.

This chain uses TRBV5-1 with TRBJ1-4; lacking DNA, the TRBD1 call made by TCRdb goes unchecked. This CDR3 is built from 16 residues. From germline, CDR1 is SGHRS and CDR2 YFSETQ. The CDR3 reads CASSSTPGPVSEKLFF.

The gene calls are TRBV12-3 or TRBV12-4 and TRBJ1-6; there is no DNA to check the TCRdb D call of TRBD1. The CDR3 totals 14 residues. CDR3 loop: CASNLEGVGSPLHF.

V is TRBV12-3 or TRBV12-4 and J is TRBJ1-2; TCRdb selects TRBD1, and the lack of DNA leaves this call unchecked. This CDR3 region has 13 residues. The CDR3 sequence is CASSPGVSYGYTF.

The V call is TRBV7-9, the J call TRBJ2-2; TCRdb indicates TRBD1, and absent DNA this call remains unverified. The CDR3 loop spans 15 amino acids. CDR1 SEHNR and CDR2 FQNEAQ come from the germline V gene (reference sequence). The CDR3: CASSFLPVVWGELFF.

The chain couples TRBV13 to TRBJ1-1. Germline CDR1 is PRHDT and CDR2 is FYEKMQ (reference sequence). The CDR3 covers 12 residues. The CDR3 region is CASSLADTEAFF.

The J gene is TRBJ2-1, the V gene TRBV28; TCRdb's D call, TRBD2, is unchecked because there is no DNA. CDR3 length: 17 amino acids. Germline CDR1 is MDHEN and CDR2 is SYDVKM. CDR3 protein: CASSSGLAGDLADEQFF.